Listed below are T cell receptor beta chains from one sample, sequenced in a study of low-dose radiotherapy and immunotherapy resistance in tumors. TCRdb fed the reads into MiXCR, producing one record per CDR3 protein. The repertoire holds 95,000 to 100,000 distinct CDR3 sequences, with about a fifth as singletons. The input for sequencing was PBMCs, taken after low-dose radiotherapy plus immunotherapy. These receptors all come from a male donor with prostate cancer. Each CDR3 is given with its conserved first and last residue. The D gene is left open where the match is weak. Size is omitted from some rows. Given values are once, few, many or a class for expanded clones.

abundance	v_gene	d_gene	j_gene	CDR3nt	CDR3aa
many	TRBV3-1	-	TRBJ1-2	TGTGCCAGCAGCCCCCGTGGGCCCTATGGCTACACCTTC	CASSPRGPYGYTF
many	TRBV14	-	TRBJ2-4	TGTGCCAGCAGCCGGTACGGGGTCGGGGACATTCAGTACTTC	CASSRYGVGDIQYF
-	TRBV20-1	TRBD1	TRBJ2-2	TGCAGCTGCCGGGACAGGCTTTCGAACACCGGGGAGCTGTTTTTT	CSCRDRLSNTGELFF
few	TRBV18	-	TRBJ2-7	TGTGCCAGCTCACCACAGAGAGAGTCCTACGAGCAGTACTTC	CASSPQRESYEQYF
-	TRBV18	-	TRBJ1-4	-	CASSVDGRNEKLFFF
many	TRBV15	-	TRBJ1-1	TGTGCCACCAGTTTAGGACGGAACACTGAAGCTTTCTTT	CATSLGRNTEAFF
-	TRBV20-1	TRBD2	TRBJ2-1	TGCAGTGCTAGGAAAGCGGGGTACTCCTACAATGAGCAGTTCTTC	CSARKAGYSYNEQFF
-	TRBV20-1	TRBD2	TRBJ2-7	TGCAGTGCTAGAGAAGCGGGGGCCTCCTCCGAGCAGTACTTC	CSAREAGASSEQYF
many	TRBV7-2	-	TRBJ2-1	TGTGCCAGTACCCACAATGAGCAGTTCTTC	CASTHNEQFF
-	TRBV7-9	-	TRBJ1-6	TGTGCCAGCAGCTTAGGTACAGGGCAGTCACCCCTCCACTTT	CASSLGTGQSPLHF
many	TRBV20-1	TRBD2	TRBJ2-3	TGCAGTGCTAGTTACGGTGGGGGGGGCACAGATACGCAGTATTTT	CSASYGGGGTDTQYF
-	TRBV4-1	-	TRBJ1-3	TGCGCCAGCAGCCAAGGCCCCCCGGGTGGAAACACCATATATTTT	CASSQGPPGGNTIYF
few	TRBV6-6	TRBD2	TRBJ2-5	TGTGCCAGCAGTTACAGGACTAGCGTGCTGGTAGAGACCCAGTACTTC	CASSYRTSVLVETQYF
many	TRBV12-3/TRBV12-4	TRBD2	TRBJ2-1	TGTGCCAGCAGACCCGGGACTAGCGCAAACAATGAGCAGTTCTTC	CASRPGTSANNEQFF
few	TRBV7-2	-	TRBJ1-2	TGTGCCAGCAGCCCCGGGGGGGGAGGCTACACCTTC	CASSPGGGGYTF
many	TRBV29-1	-	TRBJ1-2	TGCAGCGTTGAAGATCTTACAGGGAATGGCTACACCTTC	CSVEDLTGNGYTF
many	TRBV5-6	TRBD1	TRBJ1-1	TGTGCCAGCACCGGACAGGGGAACACTGAAGCTTTCTTT	CASTGQGNTEAFF
many	TRBV7-9	TRBD2	TRBJ2-3	TGTGCCAGCAGCTTCGGGACTAGCGGGGTTTTCGCAGATACGCAGTATTTT	CASSFGTSGVFADTQYF
many	TRBV2	-	TRBJ1-6	TGTGCCAGCAGCGGCTGGGGGGGAGTGGTCGGTTCACCCCTCCACTTT	CASSGWGGVVGSPLHF
many	TRBV4-1	-	TRBJ2-3	TGCGCCAGCAGCCAAGTGGGGGATAGCACAGATACGCAGTATTTT	CASSQVGDSTDTQYF
many	TRBV11-1	TRBD2	TRBJ2-1	TGTGCCAGCAGCCACGGGACTAGCGGGGGTAATGAGCAGTTCTTC	CASSHGTSGGNEQFF
many	TRBV5-1	TRBD1	TRBJ2-2	TGCGCCAGCAGCTTGGGACAGGGCATCGGGGAGCTGTTTTTT	CASSLGQGIGELFF
-	TRBV18	-	TRBJ2-5	TGTGCCAGCTCACCCAGCAATCAAGAGACCCAGTACTTC	CASSPSNQETQYF
many	TRBV4-1	TRBD2	TRBJ2-7	TGCGCCAGCAGCCAAGGGGGGGGTGGCGAGCAGTACTTC	CASSQGGGGEQYF
many	TRBV6-6	-	TRBJ1-1	TGTGCCAGCAGTTCCCCCTATGGAGGAGGGGGATCCACTAACACTGAAGCTTTCTTT	CASSSPYGGGGSTNTEAFF
many	TRBV11-2	TRBD1	TRBJ2-1	TGTGCCAGCAGCGCCGACAGGGACGATGAGCAGTTCTTC	CASSADRDDEQFF
many	TRBV19	TRBD1	TRBJ2-1	TGTGCCAGTAAACCAGGGGGCCCTACGACCTCCAATGAGCAGTTCTTC	CASKPGGPTTSNEQFF
many	TRBV11-2	-	TRBJ2-7	TGTGCCAGCAGGTCAACTAAGCAGGGTGGGTCCTACGAGCAGTACTTC	CASRSTKQGGSYEQYF
many	TRBV6-1	-	TRBJ1-1	TGCGCCAGCATCGGGACTGAAGCTTTCTTT	CASIGTEAFF
many	TRBV6-2/TRBV6-3	-	TRBJ1-1	TGTGCCAGCAGTTTCCACAGGGAGGGTGCTGAAGCTTTCTTT	CASSFHREGAEAFF
many	TRBV6-5	-	TRBJ2-4	TGTGCCAGCACAGTGAGTGGACAGCCAGGAAACATTCAGTACTTC	CASTVSGQPGNIQYF
many	TRBV20-1	TRBD2	TRBJ2-7	TGCAGTGCTATTTTAGCGGGGGGTTCCTACGAGCAGTACTTC	CSAILAGGSYEQYF
-	TRBV7-2	TRBD2	TRBJ2-7	TGTGCCAGCAGCCAGCGGGGAGGGCGATTCTACGAGCAGTACTTC	CASSQRGGRFYEQYF
once	TRBV7-9	TRBD2	TRBJ2-5	TGTGCCAGCAGCTCCCCTAGCGGGGGGGCGGAGACCCAGTACTTC	CASSSPSGGAETQYF
many	TRBV7-8	TRBD1	TRBJ2-7	TGTGCCAGCAGCAAACACCCGGGACAGGGTAACGAGCAGTACTTC	CASSKHPGQGNEQYF
many	TRBV5-1	-	TRBJ2-4	TGCGCCAGCAGCTGGGGACTCGAAAAAAACATTCAGTACTTC	CASSWGLEKNIQYF
once	TRBV19	-	TRBJ1-5	TGTGCCAGTAGGGCCCTAGATCAGCCCCAGCATTTT	CASRALDQPQHF
many	TRBV7-9	-	TRBJ1-6	TGTGCCAGCACCCCGGGAGGGGATAATTCACCCCTCCACTTT	CASTPGGDNSPLHF
-	TRBV28	-	TRBJ1-4	TGTGCCACCTCCGGGGCCGGAATGGGGGGGGAAAAACTGTTTTTT	CATSGAGMGGEKLFF
many	TRBV5-1	-	TRBJ1-6	TGCGCCAGCAGCCCGGGTACCGGCTCCTATAATTCACCCCTCCACTTT	CASSPGTGSYNSPLHF
many	TRBV7-2	TRBD1	TRBJ1-6	TGTGCCAGCAGCTTAGTAGGGGGCCGATCCTATAATTCACCCCTCCACTTT	CASSLVGGRSYNSPLHF
medium-sized	TRBV6-8	-	TRBJ2-4	TGTGCCAGCAGTTACCAGGGATCGGTAGCCAAAAACATTCAGTACTTC	CASSYQGSVAKNIQYF
-	TRBV3-1	TRBD1	TRBJ1-2	TGTGCCAGCACCCCGGGACAGGGACGCTACACCTTC	CASTPGQGRYTF
many	TRBV29-1	-	TRBJ2-1	TGCAGCGTTGAAGGGGACTTGGGGGGGCTCTACAATGAGCAGTTCTTC	CSVEGDLGGLYNEQFF
many	TRBV7-2	TRBD2	TRBJ2-3	TGTGCCAGCAGAACCGGGACTAGCGGGGGGCAGAGCACAGATACGCAGTATTTT	CASRTGTSGGQSTDTQYF
few	TRBV27	-	TRBJ1-1	TGTGCCAGCAGTTCTGGATCGGGTTTTGTGAACACTGAAGCTTTCTTT	CASSSGSGFVNTEAFF
many	TRBV7-9	TRBD1	TRBJ1-1	TGTGCCAGCACCCAGGGGGCTGGGTGGACACCGAACACTGAAGCTTTCTTT	CASTQGAGWTPNTEAFF
many	TRBV5-6	-	TRBJ2-7	TGTGCCAGCAGCTGGACAAGCTCCTACGAGCAGTACTTC	CASSWTSSYEQYF
many	TRBV20-1	-	TRBJ2-1	TGCAGTGCTAGAGATATCGGGACTCAGCACAATGAGCAGTTCTTC	CSARDIGTQHNEQFF
-	TRBV6-1	TRBD2	TRBJ2-2	TGTGCCAGCAGAGAACCGGGACTAGCTTCCGGGGAGCTGTTTTTT	CASREPGLASGELFF
-	TRBV2	TRBD2	TRBJ2-3	TGTGCCAGCAGGATACTAGCGGGGGGGCAAGATACGCAGTATTTT	CASRILAGGQDTQYF
many	TRBV20-1	-	TRBJ2-3	TGCAGTGCTAGAGGCCCCCTGGAGCGAGAAAGCACAGATACGCAGTATTTT	CSARGPLERESTDTQYF
many	TRBV6-6	TRBD1	TRBJ2-2	TGTGCCAGCAGCCAGACAGGGGACACCGGGGAGCTGTTTTTT	CASSQTGDTGELFF
many	TRBV29-1	-	TRBJ2-7	TGCAGCGCCATGAAGTCCTACGAGCAGTACTTC	CSAMKSYEQYF
few	TRBV7-9	-	TRBJ1-1	TGTGCCAGCAGCCTTCCAAAAGGAGGGTTAAACACTGAAGCTTTCTTT	CASSLPKGGLNTEAFF
many	TRBV7-8	-	TRBJ1-5	TGTGCCAGCAGCTTAGTCGAAGGGAATAGCAATCAGCCCCAGCATTTT	CASSLVEGNSNQPQHF
many	TRBV20-1	-	TRBJ2-5	TGCAGTGCTAGAGATACAAGGTACCAAGAGACCCAGTACTTC	CSARDTRYQETQYF
-	TRBV28	TRBD2	TRBJ2-1	TGTGCCAGCAACGTACGGAGCGGGGGGAGAAATGAGCAGTTCTTC	CASNVRSGGRNEQFF
many	TRBV5-5	TRBD2	TRBJ2-7	TGTGCCAGCAGCTTGAGGCTAGCGGGGGTAAACTACGAGCAGTACTTC	CASSLRLAGVNYEQYF